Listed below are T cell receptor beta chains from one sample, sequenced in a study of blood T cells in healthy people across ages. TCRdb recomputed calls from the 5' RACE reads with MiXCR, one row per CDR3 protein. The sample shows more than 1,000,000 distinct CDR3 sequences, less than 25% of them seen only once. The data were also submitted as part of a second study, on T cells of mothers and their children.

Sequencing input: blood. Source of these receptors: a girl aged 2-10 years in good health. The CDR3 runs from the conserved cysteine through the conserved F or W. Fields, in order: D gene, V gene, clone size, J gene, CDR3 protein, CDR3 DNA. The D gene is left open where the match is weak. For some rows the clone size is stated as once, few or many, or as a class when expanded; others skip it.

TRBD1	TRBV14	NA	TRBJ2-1	CASSRLRDRGVYNEQFF	TGTGCCAGCAGCCGACTAAGGGACAGGGGGGTCTACAATGAGCAGTTCTTC
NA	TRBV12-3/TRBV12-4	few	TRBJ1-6	CASSQWAANSPLHF	TGTGCCAGCAGCCAATGGGCAGCTAATTCACCCCTCCACTTT
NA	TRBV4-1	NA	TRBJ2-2	CASSHGWGRENTGELFF	TGCGCCAGCAGCCATGGGTGGGGGCGGGAGAACACCGGGGAGCTGTTTTTT
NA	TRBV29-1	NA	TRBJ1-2	CSVEDLTGRQVTF	TGCAGCGTTGAAGATCTAACCGGTCGGCAAGTCACCTTC
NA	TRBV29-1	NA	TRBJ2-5	CSVPTHQETQYF	TGCAGCGTTCCTACCCACCAAGAGACCCAGTACTTC
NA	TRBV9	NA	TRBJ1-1	CASSDPTGRSGAFF	TGTGCCAGCAGCGACCCGACCGGACGAAGCGGGGCTTTCTTT
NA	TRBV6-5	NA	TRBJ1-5	CASSYSLTGQPQHF	TGTGCCAGCAGTTACTCTCTTACCGGCCAGCCCCAGCATTTT
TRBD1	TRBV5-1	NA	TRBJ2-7	CASSLGTGGTEQYF	TGCGCCAGCAGCTTGGGGACAGGGGGCACGGAGCAGTACTTC
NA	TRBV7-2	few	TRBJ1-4	CASSLVAGQLDEKLFF	TGTGCCAGCAGCTTAGTTGCAGGACAACTGGACGAAAAACTGTTTTTT
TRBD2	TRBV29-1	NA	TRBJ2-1	CSAGTNTEQFF	TGCAGCGCCGGGACTAACACGGAACAGTTCTTC
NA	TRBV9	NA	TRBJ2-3	CASSVAGSSTDTQYF	TGTGCCAGCAGCGTCGCGGGGAGTTCCACAGATACGCAGTATTTT
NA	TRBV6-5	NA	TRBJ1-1	CAIRESPITEAFF	TGTGCCATAAGGGAGAGTCCGATAACTGAAGCTTTCTTT
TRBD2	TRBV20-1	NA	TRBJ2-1	CSAGLAANEQFF	TGCAGTGCAGGACTAGCGGCGAATGAGCAGTTCTTC
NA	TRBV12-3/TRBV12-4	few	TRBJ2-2	CASRDGRGNTGELFF	TGTGCCAGCAGAGATGGCAGGGGCAACACCGGGGAGCTGTTTTTT
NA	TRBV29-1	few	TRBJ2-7	CSVEGPEGRYEQYF	TGCAGCGTTGAAGGGCCTGAAGGGCGGTACGAGCAGTACTTC
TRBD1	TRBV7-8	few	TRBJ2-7	CASTQDRLYEQYF	TGTGCCAGCACCCAGGACAGGCTCTACGAGCAGTACTTC
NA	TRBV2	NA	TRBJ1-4	CASNTATNEKLFF	TGTGCCAGCAATACTGCAACTAATGAAAAACTGTTTTTT
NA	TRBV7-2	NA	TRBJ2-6	CASSLNSLGSGANVLTF	TGTGCCAGCAGCTTAAATAGTCTAGGCTCTGGGGCCAACGTCCTGACTTTC
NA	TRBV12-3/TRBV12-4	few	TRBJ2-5	CASSRSQGGETQYF	TGTGCCAGCAGTCGAAGTCAGGGGGGAGAGACCCAGTACTTC
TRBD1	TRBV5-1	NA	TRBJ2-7	CASSFETGYYEQYF	TGCGCCAGCAGCTTCGAGACAGGGTACTACGAGCAGTACTTC
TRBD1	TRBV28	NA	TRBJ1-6	CASSLFETGLSPLHF	TGTGCCAGCAGTTTATTTGAGACAGGGCTTTCACCCCTCCACTTT
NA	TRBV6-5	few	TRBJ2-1	CASSYSRQSNLGDEQFF	TGTGCCAGCAGTTACAGCCGACAGTCCAACCTGGGGGATGAGCAGTTCTTC
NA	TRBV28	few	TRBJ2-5	CASSDRARGQETQYF	TGTGCCAGCAGCGATAGGGCCAGGGGACAAGAGACCCAGTACTTC
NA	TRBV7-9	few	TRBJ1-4	CASSLDLGDEKLFF	TGTGCCAGCAGCTTAGATCTCGGCGATGAAAAACTGTTTTTT
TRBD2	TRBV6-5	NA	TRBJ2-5	CASSSRRGKIETQYF	TGTGCCAGCAGTTCCCGGCGGGGGAAAATAGAGACCCAGTACTTC
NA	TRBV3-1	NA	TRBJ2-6	CASSFKAGANVLTF	TGTGCCAGCAGTTTCAAGGCTGGGGCCAACGTCCTGACTTTC
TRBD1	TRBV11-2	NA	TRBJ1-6	CASSLIPQGVNSPLHF	TGTGCCAGCAGCTTGATTCCACAGGGGGTTAATTCACCCCTCCACTTT
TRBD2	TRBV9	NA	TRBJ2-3	CANSVLAGSTDTQYF	TGTGCCAACAGCGTTCTAGCGGGGTCCACAGATACGCAGTATTTT
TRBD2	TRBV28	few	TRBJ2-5	CASTPGTSGFGETQYF	TGTGCCAGCACCCCAGGGACTAGCGGGTTTGGGGAGACCCAGTACTTC
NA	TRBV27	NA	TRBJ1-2	CATKDGDTDNYGYTF	TGTGCCACTAAGGACGGGGACACAGATAACTATGGCTACACCTTC
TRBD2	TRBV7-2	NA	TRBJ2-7	CASSGLAGVEQYF	TGTGCCAGCTCAGGACTAGCGGGAGTCGAGCAGTACTTC
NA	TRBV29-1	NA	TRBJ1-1	CSVEAWGTGKGAEAFF	TGCAGCGTTGAAGCCTGGGGAACAGGGAAAGGCGCTGAAGCTTTCTTT
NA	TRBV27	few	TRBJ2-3	CASSLILSDTQYF	TGTGCCAGCAGTTTGATTTTATCAGATACGCAGTATTTT
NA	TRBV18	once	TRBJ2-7	CASSQGVGTVPRGQYF	TGTGCCAGCTCGCAAGGTGTCGGCACCGTTCCGAGGGGGCAGTACTTC
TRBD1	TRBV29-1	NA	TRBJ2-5	CSVRTGEETQYF	TGCAGCGTGAGAACAGGGGAAGAGACCCAGTACTTC
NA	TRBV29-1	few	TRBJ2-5	CSCTRGIRETQYF	TGCAGCTGTACTCGGGGGATAAGAGAGACCCAGTACTTC
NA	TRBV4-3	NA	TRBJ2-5	CASSQDTLRGRSETQYF	TGCGCCAGCAGCCAAGATACGCTTCGGGGACGCTCGGAGACCCAGTACTTC
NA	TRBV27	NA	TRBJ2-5	CASKRERGQETQYF	TGTGCCAGCAAGCGGGAAAGGGGGCAGGAGACCCAGTACTTC
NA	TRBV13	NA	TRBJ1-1	CASSGTGATRGAFF	TGTGCCAGCAGCGGGACGGGGGCGACCAGAGGAGCTTTCTTT
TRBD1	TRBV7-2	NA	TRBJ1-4	CASSVNTGGAGEKLFF	TGTGCCAGCAGCGTAAATACAGGGGGCGCGGGGGAAAAACTGTTTTTT
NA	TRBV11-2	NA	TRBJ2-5	CASTSGPGTQYF	TGTGCCAGCACTTCGGGGCCTGGGACCCAGTACTTC
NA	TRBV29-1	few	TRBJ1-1	CSVGNPHTEGHTEAFF	TGCAGCGTTGGGAACCCTCACACTGAGGGCCACACTGAAGCTTTCTTT
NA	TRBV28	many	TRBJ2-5	CASSSRAPETQYF	TGTGCCAGCAGTTCGAGGGCGCCAGAGACCCAGTACTTC
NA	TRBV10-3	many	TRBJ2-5	CAISDSWGGTVETQYF	TGTGCCATCAGTGACAGCTGGGGGGGCACCGTCGAGACCCAGTACTTC